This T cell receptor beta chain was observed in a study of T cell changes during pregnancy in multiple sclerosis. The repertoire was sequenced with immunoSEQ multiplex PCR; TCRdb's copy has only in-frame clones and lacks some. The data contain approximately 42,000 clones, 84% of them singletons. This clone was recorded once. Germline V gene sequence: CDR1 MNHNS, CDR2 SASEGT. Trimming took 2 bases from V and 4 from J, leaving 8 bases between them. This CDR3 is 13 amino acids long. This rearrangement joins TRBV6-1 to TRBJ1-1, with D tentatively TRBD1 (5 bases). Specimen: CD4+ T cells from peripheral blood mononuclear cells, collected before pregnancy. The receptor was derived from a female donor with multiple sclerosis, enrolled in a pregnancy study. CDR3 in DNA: TGTGCCAGCAGTGAATCGGGGGGCACTGAAGCTTTCTTT. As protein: CASSESGGTEAFF.